Below, one TCR beta chain is given with its context. Trimming cost V 3 bases and J 0 bases; bases outside gene matches: 5. The CDR3 spans 15 residues. CDR1 SQVTM and CDR2 ANQGSEA come from the germline V gene. Per the original methods: Researchers report that nucleated cell counts were estimated from reference gene primer amplification. Assay used: immunoSEQ multiplex PCR; TCRdb lists only in-frame clones, some missing. V and J calls and clone size are those listed in that table; D and trimming were worked out from the DNA. Among 120,000 or so clones listed, about 85% were seen once. This specimen belongs to a study of blood T cell repertoires in COVID-19. The overall study: Samples came from the United States, Italy and Spain, spanning acute and convalescent COVID-19. PBMCs, B-cell-depleted T cells, or T cells were the source of the cDNA or gDNA that made up the material.

This clonotype was sampled from a human donor in a cohort sampled during active COVID-19. The sample taken for sequencing was peripheral blood. The chain links TRBV29-1 to TRBJ2-3; 8 positions match TRBD2. CDR3 nucleotides: TGCAGCGTTGACCCTAGCGGGCGGAGCACAGATACGCAGTATTTT. The encoded protein is CSVDPSGRSTDTQYF.